The source of this T cell receptor beta chain is a study of T and B cells in COVID-19 patients. BIOMED2 TRB-A/B primer pools were used in multiplex TRB PCR. TCRdb reanalysed the multiplex PCR reads using MiXCR and keeps one entry per CDR3 protein. The sample has approximately 10,000 distinct CDR3 sequences; around 30% are singletons. Blood genomic DNA input for TRB amplification was 250-500 ng. There are 15 residues in the CDR3. Germline V gives CDR1 SGHVS, CDR2 FNYEAQ. With 1 base clipped from V and 4 bases from J, the junction kept 0 bases outside the gene matches. The chain uses TRBV7-6 and TRBJ2-2, with TRBD1 matching 10 bases. The sequencing sample was made of blood. This TCR came from a human donor who had recovered from COVID-19. The CDR3 nucleotides read TGTGCCAGCAGCTTAGGACAGGGGGCCACCGGGGAGCTGTTTTTT. Its protein is CASSLGQGATGELFF.